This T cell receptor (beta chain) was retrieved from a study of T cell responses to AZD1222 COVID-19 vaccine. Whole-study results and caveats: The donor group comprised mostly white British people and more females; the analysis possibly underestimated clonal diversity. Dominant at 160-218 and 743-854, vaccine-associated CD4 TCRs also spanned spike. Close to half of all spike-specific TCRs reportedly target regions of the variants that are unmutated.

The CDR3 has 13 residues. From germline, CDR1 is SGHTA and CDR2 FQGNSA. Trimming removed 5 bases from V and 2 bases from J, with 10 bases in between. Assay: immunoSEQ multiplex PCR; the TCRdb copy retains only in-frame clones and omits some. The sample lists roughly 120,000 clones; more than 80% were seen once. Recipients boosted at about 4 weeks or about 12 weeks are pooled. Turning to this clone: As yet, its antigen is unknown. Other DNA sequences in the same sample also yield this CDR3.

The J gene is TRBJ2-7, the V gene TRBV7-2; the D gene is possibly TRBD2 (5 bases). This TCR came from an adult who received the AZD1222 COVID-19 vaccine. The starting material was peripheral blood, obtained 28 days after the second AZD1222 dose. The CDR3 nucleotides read TGTGCCAGCAGCCTGAGCGGAACCTACGAGCAGTACTTC. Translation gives CASSLSGTYEQYF.